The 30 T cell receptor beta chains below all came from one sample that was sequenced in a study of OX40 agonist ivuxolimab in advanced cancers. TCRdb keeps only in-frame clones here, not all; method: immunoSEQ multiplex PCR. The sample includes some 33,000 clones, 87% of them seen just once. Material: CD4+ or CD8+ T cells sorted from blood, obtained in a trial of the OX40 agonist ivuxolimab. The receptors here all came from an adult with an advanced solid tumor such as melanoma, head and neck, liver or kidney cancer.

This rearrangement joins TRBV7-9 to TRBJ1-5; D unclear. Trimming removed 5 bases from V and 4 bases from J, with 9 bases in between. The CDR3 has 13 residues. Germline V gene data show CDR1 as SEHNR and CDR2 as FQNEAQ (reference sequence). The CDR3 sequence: CASSQSGNQPQHF. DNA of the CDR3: TGTGCCAGCAGCCAGTCGGGAAATCAGCCCCAGCATTTT.

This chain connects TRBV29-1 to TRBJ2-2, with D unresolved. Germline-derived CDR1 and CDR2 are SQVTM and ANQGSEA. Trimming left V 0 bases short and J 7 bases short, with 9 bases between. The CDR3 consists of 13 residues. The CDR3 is CSVEDVLDGELFF. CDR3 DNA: TGCAGCGTTGAAGACGTCTTAGACGGGGAGCTGTTTTTT.

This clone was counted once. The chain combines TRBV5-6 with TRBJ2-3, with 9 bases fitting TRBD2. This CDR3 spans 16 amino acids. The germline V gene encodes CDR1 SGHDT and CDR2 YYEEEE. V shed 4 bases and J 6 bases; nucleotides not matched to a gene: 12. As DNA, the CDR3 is TGTGCCAGCAGCCCGCTCGGGGTAGCGGGGGATGATACGCAGTATTTT. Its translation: CASSPLGVAGDDTQYF.

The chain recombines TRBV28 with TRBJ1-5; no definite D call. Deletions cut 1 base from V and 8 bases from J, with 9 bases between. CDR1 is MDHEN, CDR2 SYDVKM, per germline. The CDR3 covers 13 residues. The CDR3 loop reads CASSLSHIEPQHF. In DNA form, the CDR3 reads TGTGCCAGCAGTTTATCCCACATTGAGCCCCAGCATTTT.

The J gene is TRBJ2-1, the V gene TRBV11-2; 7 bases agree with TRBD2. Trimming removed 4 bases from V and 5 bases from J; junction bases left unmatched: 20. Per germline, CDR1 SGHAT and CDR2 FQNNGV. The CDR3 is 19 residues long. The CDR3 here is CASSSPSSSAGVLNNEQFF. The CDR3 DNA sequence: TGTGCCAGCAGCTCCCCATCCTCCTCGGCGGGAGTATTGAACAATGAGCAGTTCTTC.

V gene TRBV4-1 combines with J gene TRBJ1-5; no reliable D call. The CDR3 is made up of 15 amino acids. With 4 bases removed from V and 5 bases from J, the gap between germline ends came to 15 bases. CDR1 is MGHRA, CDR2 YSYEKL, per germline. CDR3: CASSLRVVAHQPQHF. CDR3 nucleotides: TGCGCCAGCAGCCTGAGAGTTGTAGCACATCAGCCCCAGCATTTT.

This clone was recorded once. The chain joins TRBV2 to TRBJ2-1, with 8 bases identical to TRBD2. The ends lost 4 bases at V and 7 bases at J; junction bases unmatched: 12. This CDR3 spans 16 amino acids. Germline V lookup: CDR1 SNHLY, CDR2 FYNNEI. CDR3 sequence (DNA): TGTGCCAGCAGTGGACGGGGGGGCGGTACAGGGAATGAGCAGTTCTTC. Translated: CASSGRGGGTGNEQFF.

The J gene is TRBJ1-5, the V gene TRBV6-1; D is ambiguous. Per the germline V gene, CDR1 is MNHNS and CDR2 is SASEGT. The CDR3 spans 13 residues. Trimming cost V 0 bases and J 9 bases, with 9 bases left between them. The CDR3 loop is CASSEAPPGPQHF. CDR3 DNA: TGTGCCAGCAGTGAAGCCCCTCCCGGGCCCCAGCATTTT.

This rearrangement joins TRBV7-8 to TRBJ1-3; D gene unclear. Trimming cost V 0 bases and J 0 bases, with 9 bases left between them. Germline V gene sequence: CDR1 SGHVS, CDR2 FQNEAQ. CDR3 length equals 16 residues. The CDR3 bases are TGTGCCAGCAGCTTAGCGGTGGCTCCCTCTGGAAACACCATATATTTT. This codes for CASSLAVAPSGNTIYF.

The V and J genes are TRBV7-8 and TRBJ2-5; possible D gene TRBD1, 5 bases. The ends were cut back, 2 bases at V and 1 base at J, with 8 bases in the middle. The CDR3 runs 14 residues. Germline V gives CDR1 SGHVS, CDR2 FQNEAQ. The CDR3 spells CASSLRQIQETQYF. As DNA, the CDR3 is TGTGCCAGCAGCTTACGACAGATCCAAGAGACCCAGTACTTC.

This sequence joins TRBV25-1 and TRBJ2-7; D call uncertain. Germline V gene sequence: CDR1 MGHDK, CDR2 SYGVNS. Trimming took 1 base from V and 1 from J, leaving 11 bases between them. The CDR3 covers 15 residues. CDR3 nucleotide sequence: TGTGCCAGCAGTGAATGGGTCCTTCTGTCCTACGAGCAGTACTTC. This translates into CASSEWVLLSYEQYF.

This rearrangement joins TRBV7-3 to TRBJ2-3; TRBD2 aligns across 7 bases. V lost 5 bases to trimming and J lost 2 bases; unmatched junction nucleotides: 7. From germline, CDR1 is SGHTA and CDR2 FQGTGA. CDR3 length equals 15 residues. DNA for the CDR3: TGTGCCAGCAGCCCGGGTGGGGGGGTCACAGATACGCAGTATTTT. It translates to CASSPGGGVTDTQYF.

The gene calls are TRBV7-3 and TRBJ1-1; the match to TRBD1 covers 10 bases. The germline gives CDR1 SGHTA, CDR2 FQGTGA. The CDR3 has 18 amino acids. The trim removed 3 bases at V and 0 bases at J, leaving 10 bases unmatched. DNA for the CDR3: TGTGCCAGCAGCTTGATCCGAACCGGACAGGGGGTGAACACTGAAGCTTTCTTT. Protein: CASSLIRTGQGVNTEAFF.

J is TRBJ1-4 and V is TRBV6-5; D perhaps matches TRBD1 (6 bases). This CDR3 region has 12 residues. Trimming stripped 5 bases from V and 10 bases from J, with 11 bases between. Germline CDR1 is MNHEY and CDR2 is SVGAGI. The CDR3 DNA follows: TGTGCCAGCAGTAGTACAGGGTCAAAACTGTTTTTT. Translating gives CASSSTGSKLFF.

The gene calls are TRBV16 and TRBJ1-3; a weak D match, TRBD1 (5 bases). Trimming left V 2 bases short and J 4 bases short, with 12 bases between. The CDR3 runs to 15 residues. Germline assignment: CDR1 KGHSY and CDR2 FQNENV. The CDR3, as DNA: TGTGCCAGCAGCCAACCCGACAGCTACGGAAACACCATATATTTT. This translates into CASSQPDSYGNTIYF.

This CDR3 is CASSLLGGPVDEQFF. The CDR3 nucleotides are TGTGCCAGCAGCTTACTCGGGGGCCCTGTTGATGAGCAGTTCTTC. This chain connects TRBV7-2 to TRBJ2-1, with D possibly being TRBD1 or TRBD2 (6 bases each). Trimming cost V 2 bases and J 8 bases, with 16 bases left between them. The CDR3 spans 15 residues. Germline V gene data show CDR1 as SGHTA and CDR2 as FQGNSA.

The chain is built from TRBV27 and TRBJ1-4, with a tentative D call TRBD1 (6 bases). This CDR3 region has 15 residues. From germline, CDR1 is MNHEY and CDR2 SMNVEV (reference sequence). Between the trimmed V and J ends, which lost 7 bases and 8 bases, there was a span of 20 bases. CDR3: CASNELGGPGEKLFF. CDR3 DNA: TGTGCCAGCAATGAATTGGGGGGCCCTGGGGAAAAACTGTTTTTT. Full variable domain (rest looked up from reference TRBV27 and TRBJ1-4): EAQVTQNPRYLITVTGKKLTVTCSQNMNHEYMSWYRQDPGLGLRQIYYSMNVEVTDKGDVPEGYKVSRKEKRNFPLILESPSPNQTSLYFCASNELGGPGEKLFFGSGTQLSVL.

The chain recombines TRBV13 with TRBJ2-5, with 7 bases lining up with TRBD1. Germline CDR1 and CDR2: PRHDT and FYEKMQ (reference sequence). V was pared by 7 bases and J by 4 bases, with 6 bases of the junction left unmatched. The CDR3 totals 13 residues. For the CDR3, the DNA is TGTGCCAGCACAGAACAGGGGCGAGAGACCCAGTACTTC. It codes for CASTEQGRETQYF.

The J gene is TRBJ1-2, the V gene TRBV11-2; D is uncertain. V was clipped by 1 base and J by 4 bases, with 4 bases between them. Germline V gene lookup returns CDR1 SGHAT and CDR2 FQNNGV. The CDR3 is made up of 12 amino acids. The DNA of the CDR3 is TGTGCCAGCAGCTTAGTACCCTATGGCTACACCTTC. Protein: CASSLVPYGYTF.

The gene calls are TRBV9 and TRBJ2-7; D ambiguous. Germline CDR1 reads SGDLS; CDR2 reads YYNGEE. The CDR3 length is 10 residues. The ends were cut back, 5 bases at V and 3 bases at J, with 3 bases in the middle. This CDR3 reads CASSGYEQYF. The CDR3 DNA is TGTGCCAGCAGTGGCTACGAGCAGTACTTC. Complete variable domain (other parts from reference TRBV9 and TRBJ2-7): DSGVTQTPKHLITATGQRVTLRCSPRSGDLSVYWYQQSLDQGLQFLIQYYNGEERAKGNILERFSAQQFPDLHSELNLSSLELGDSALYFCASSGYEQYFGPGTRLTVT.

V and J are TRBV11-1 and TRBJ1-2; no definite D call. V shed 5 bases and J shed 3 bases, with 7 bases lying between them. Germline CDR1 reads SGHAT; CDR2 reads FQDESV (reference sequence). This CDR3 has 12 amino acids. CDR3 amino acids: CASSLGDYGYTF. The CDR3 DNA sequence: TGTGCCAGCAGCCTCGGAGACTATGGCTACACCTTC.

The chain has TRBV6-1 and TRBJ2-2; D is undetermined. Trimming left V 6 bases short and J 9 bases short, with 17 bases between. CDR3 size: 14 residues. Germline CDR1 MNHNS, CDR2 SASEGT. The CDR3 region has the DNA TGTGCCAGCAGGACTCTGGGGTCGGACCGGGAGCTGTTTTTT. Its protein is CASRTLGSDRELFF.

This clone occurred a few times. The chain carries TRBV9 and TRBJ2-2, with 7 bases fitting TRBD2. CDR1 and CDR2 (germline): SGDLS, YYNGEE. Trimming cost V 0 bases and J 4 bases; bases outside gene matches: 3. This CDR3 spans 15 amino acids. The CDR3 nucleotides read TGTGCCAGCAGCGTAGATCCGGGGGGCACCGGGGAGCTGTTTTTT. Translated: CASSVDPGGTGELFF.

CDR3 in amino acids: CASRPETGGRYNEQFF. CDR3 sequence (DNA): TGTGCCAGCAGGCCTGAAACAGGGGGAAGGTACAATGAGCAGTTCTTC. The chain has TRBV7-9 and TRBJ2-1; 8 bases match TRBD1. J was trimmed by 4 bases and V by 6 bases; bases with no gene match: 11. Germline V gene lookup returns CDR1 SEHNR and CDR2 FQNEAQ (reference sequence). This CDR3 has 16 residues.

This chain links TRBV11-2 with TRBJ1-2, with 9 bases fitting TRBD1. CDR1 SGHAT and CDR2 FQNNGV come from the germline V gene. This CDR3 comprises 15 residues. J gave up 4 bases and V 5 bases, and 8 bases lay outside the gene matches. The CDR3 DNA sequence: TGTGCCAGCAGCCTGACAGGGACAGGGATCTATGGCTACACCTTC. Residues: CASSLTGTGIYGYTF. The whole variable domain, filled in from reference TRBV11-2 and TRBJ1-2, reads EAGVAQSPRYKIIEKRQSVAFWCNPISGHATLYWYQQILGQGPKLLIQFQNNGVVDDSQLPKDRFSAERLKGVDSTLKIQPAKLEDSAVYLCASSLTGTGIYGYTFGSGTRLTVV.

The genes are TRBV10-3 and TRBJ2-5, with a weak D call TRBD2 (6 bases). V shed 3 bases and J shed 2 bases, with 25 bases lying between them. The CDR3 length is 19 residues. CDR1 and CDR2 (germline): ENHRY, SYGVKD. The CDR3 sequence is CAISDPHTPDTTSQETQYF. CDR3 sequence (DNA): TGTGCCATCAGTGATCCACACACCCCAGACACGACTAGTCAAGAGACCCAGTACTTC.

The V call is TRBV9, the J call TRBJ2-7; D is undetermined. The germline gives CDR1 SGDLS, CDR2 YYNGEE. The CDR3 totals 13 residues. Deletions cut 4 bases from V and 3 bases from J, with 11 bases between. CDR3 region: CASSPRTSYEQYF. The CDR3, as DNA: TGTGCCAGCAGCCCCAGGACCAGCTACGAGCAGTACTTC.

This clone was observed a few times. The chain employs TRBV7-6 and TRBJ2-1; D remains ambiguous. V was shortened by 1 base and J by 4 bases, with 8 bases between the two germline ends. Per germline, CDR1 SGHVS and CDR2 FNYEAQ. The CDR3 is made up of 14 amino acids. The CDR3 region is CASSLEGPYNEQFF. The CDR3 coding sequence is TGTGCCAGCAGCTTAGAAGGGCCATACAATGAGCAGTTCTTC.

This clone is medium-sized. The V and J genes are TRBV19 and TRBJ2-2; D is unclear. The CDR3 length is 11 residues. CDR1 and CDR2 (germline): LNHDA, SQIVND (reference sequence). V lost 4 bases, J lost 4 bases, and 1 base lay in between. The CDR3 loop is CASSSTGELFF. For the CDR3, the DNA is TGTGCCAGTAGTAGCACCGGGGAGCTGTTTTTT.

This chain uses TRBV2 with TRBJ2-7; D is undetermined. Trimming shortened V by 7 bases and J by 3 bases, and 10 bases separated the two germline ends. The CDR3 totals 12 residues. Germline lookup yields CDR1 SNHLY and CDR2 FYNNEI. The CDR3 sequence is CASILTIYEQYF. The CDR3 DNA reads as TGTGCCAGCATATTGACAATCTACGAGCAGTACTTC.